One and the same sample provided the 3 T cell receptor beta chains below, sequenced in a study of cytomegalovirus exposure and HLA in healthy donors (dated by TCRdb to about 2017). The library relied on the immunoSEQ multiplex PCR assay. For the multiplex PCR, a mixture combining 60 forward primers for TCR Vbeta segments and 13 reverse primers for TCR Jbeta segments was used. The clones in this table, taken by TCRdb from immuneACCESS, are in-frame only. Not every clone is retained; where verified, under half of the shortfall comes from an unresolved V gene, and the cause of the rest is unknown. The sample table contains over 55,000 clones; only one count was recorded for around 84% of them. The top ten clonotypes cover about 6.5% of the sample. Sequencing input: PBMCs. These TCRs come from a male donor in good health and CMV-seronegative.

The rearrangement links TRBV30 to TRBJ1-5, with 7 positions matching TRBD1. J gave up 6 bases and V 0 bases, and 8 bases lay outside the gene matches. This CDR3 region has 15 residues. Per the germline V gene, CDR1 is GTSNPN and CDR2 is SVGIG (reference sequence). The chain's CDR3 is CAWSVGGRGSQPQHF. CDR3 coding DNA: TGTGCCTGGAGTGTTGGGGGCAGGGGGAGTCAGCCCCAGCATTTT. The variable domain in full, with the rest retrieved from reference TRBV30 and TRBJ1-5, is SQTIHQWPATLVQPVGSPLSLECTVEGTSNPNLYWYRQAAGRGLQLLFYSVGIGQISSEVPQNLSASRPQDRQFILSSKKLLLSDSGFYLCAWSVGGRGSQPQHFGDGTRLSIL.

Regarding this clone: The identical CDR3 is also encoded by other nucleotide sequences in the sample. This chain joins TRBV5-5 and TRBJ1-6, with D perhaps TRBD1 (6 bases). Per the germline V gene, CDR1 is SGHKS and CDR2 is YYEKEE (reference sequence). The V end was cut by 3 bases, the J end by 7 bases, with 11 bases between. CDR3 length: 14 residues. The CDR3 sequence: CASSSGQPNSPLHF. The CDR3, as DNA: TGTGCCAGCAGCTCAGGACAGCCCAATTCACCCCTCCACTTT.

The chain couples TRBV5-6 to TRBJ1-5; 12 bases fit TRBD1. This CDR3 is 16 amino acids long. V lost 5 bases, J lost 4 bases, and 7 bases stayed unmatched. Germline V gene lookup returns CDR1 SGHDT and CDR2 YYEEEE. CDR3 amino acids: CASRKGQGATNQPQHF. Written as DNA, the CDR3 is TGTGCCAGCAGAAAGGGACAGGGGGCTACAAATCAGCCCCAGCATTTT.